The 27 T cell receptor beta chains in this list originate from one sample, sequenced in a study of CD8 T cells in ankylosing spondylitis. These receptors' targets are unknown. MiXCR, run by TCRdb on the 5' RACE reads, gives a single entry per CDR3 protein. The data contain roughly 440,000 distinct CDR3 sequences, roughly 18% of them singletons. Study-wide results and limits: A TCR beta motif of several highly homologous variants seemed to mark ankylosing spondylitis blood.

The sequenced material came from blood, either unsorted or a sorted T cell fraction (not recorded which). These receptors originate from a male donor with ankylosing spondylitis.

In its sample, this clonotype was seen many times. CDR3 sequence (DNA): TGCGCCAGCAGCCGGACTAGCGGGTTCACAGATACGCAGTATTTT. Translating it yields CASSRTSGFTDTQYF. This chain links TRBV5-1 with TRBJ2-3, with TRBD2 matching over 11 bases. CDR3 length: 15 residues. V was clipped by 4 bases and J by 2 bases; unmatched bases: 3. Germline loops: CDR1 SGHRS, CDR2 YFSETQ.

This clonotype was found many times. The chain employs TRBV7-9 and TRBJ1-2, with 8 bases matching TRBD1. The ends lost 11 bases at V and 4 bases at J; junction bases unmatched: 3. The CDR3 spans 11 residues. The germline V gene has CDR1 SEHNR and CDR2 FQNEAQ (reference sequence). Written as DNA, the CDR3 is TGTGCCGGAGACAGGGGCTATGGCTACACCTTC. Translation: CAGDRGYGYTF.

This clonotype was counted a few times. In nucleotides, the CDR3 is TGTGCCAGCAGCCGTAGTATCTGGCGGGTAGCCGGGGAGCTGTTTTTT. Its translation: CASSRSIWRVAGELFF. The chain couples TRBV7-2 to TRBJ2-2, with a weak D call TRBD2 (5 bases). The CDR3 has 16 residues. V gave up 5 bases and J gave up 6 bases, with 19 bases separating them. Germline loops: CDR1 SGHTA, CDR2 FQGNSA.

This clonotype was detected a few times. The chain has TRBV5-1 and TRBJ2-3, with D unclear. V shed 4 bases and J shed 0 bases, with 9 bases lying between them. This CDR3 is 14 amino acids long. Germline values: CDR1 SGHRS, CDR2 YFSETQ. CDR3 sequence reads: CASSRTVSTDTQYF. DNA for the CDR3: TGCGCCAGCAGCCGGACGGTTAGCACAGATACGCAGTATTTT.

There are a few counts of this clonotype. The rearrangement links TRBV29-1 to TRBJ1-2, with D maybe TRBD1 (5 bases). The CDR3 is 11 residues long. Trimming stripped 3 bases from V and 5 bases from J, with 7 bases between. Germline values: CDR1 SQVTM, CDR2 ANQGSEA. The CDR3 spells CSVEGGYGYTF. The CDR3, as DNA: TGCAGCGTTGAGGGGGGGTATGGCTACACCTTC.

The chain combines TRBV7-6 with TRBJ2-1; no clear D. V was cut by 0 bases and J by 8 bases, with 32 bases left in between. Germline V gene lookup returns CDR1 SGHVS and CDR2 FNYEAQ. The CDR3 contains 21 residues. CDR3 in DNA: TGTGCCAGCAGCTTAGCGCTAAAGGGAACGGCCTCGGTATTCAGTGTCTATGAGCAGTTCTTC. Protein: CASSLALKGTASVFSVYEQFF.

The V and J genes are TRBV5-1 and TRBJ1-1; 8 bases fit TRBD1. V lost 4 bases to trimming and J lost 5 bases; unmatched junction nucleotides: 7. The CDR3 loop spans 14 amino acids. Looked up from germline, CDR1 is SGHRS and CDR2 is YFSETQ. The CDR3 here is CASSAGQAPTEAFF. DNA for the CDR3: TGCGCCAGCAGCGCGGGACAGGCGCCGACTGAAGCTTTCTTT. Full variable domain (outside the CDR3, taken from reference TRBV5-1 and TRBJ1-1): KAGVTQTPRYLIKTRGQQVTLSCSPISGHRSVSWYQQTPGQGLQFLFEYFSETQRNKGNFPGRFSGRQFSNSRSEMNVSTLELGDSALYLCASSAGQAPTEAFFGQGTRLTVV.

This clonotype was seen at least ten times. The chain couples TRBV5-1 to TRBJ2-7; the match to TRBD1 covers 9 bases. Germline V gene data show CDR1 as SGHRS and CDR2 as YFSETQ. The CDR3 loop spans 17 amino acids. V shed 4 bases, J shed 7 bases, and the junction held 18 bases outside the gene matches. The CDR3 DNA follows: TGCGCCAGCAGCGATCCCTTTTGGACAGGGGCTACTGGGGAGCAGTACTTC. Translating gives CASSDPFWTGATGEQYF.

The CDR3 is CASSPPRRGTPSTDTQYF. CDR3 DNA: TGTGCCAGCAGCCCCCCCCGCAGGGGGACCCCTAGCACAGATACGCAGTATTTT. The chain uses TRBV11-2 and TRBJ2-3, with TRBD1 matching over 7 bases. The length of the CDR3 is 18 residues. CDR1 and CDR2 (germline): SGHAT, FQNNGV. Trimming removed 5 bases from V and 0 bases from J; junction bases left unmatched: 14.

This clonotype was detected ten times or more. The V gene is TRBV5-1, the J gene TRBJ2-7, with D uncertain. This CDR3 has 11 amino acids. The germline V and J ends were trimmed by 1 base and 6 bases, with 5 bases remaining between them. Germline V gives CDR1 SGHRS, CDR2 YFSETQ. For the CDR3, the DNA is TGCGCCAGCAGCTTGATAGCCGAGCAGTACTTC. It codes for CASSLIAEQYF.

The chain links TRBV7-3 to TRBJ2-2; D is unresolved. CDR1 is SGHTA, CDR2 FQGTGA, per germline. CDR3 size: 14 residues. Deletions cut 6 bases from V and 0 bases from J, with 8 bases between. CDR3 amino acids: CASRSGANTGELFF. Written as DNA, the CDR3 is TGTGCCAGCAGGTCTGGGGCGAACACCGGGGAGCTGTTTTTT.

The rearrangement uses TRBV6-5 and TRBJ1-5; D is uncertain. Germline V gene data show CDR1 as MNHEY and CDR2 as SVGAGI. The V end was cut by 3 bases, the J end by 0 bases, with 3 bases between. This CDR3 has 13 amino acids. For the CDR3, the DNA is TGTGCCAGCAGTTATAATAGCAATCAGCCCCAGCATTTT. Encoded protein: CASSYNSNQPQHF.

This clonotype was seen many times. The J gene is TRBJ2-7, the V gene TRBV27, with TRBD1 matching over 7 bases. The CDR3 is 15 amino acids. In germline, CDR1 is MNHEY, CDR2 SMNVEV (reference sequence). Trimming cost V 3 bases and J 2 bases; bases outside gene matches: 7. CDR3 sequence (DNA): TGTGCCAGCAGTTTTCGGCAGGGGGAGACCTACGAGCAGTACTTC. Protein product: CASSFRQGETYEQYF.

This clonotype was found a few times. This chain joins TRBV3-1 and TRBJ2-7, with TRBD2 identical over 11 bases. V lost 5 bases and J lost 4; bases outside the gene matches: 7. CDR1 and CDR2 (germline): LGHDT, YNNKEL (reference sequence). The CDR3 has 15 amino acids. CDR3 amino acids: CASSTTSGMPYEQYF. CDR3 coding DNA: TGTGCCAGCAGCACGACTAGCGGGATGCCTTACGAGCAGTACTTC.

This clonotype has a handful of counts. This chain joins TRBV5-1 and TRBJ1-1; 7 bases line up with TRBD1. This CDR3 contains 16 residues. CDR1 is SGHRS, CDR2 YFSETQ, per germline. The ends lost 5 bases at V and 4 bases at J; junction bases unmatched: 14. The CDR3, as DNA: TGCGCCAGCAGACCTACGATTACAGGGGTATTCACTGAAGCTTTCTTT. Translation: CASRPTITGVFTEAFF.

This clonotype was counted a few times. The rearrangement links TRBV11-2 to TRBJ1-3; TRBD1 matches at 9 bases. The trim removed 6 bases at V and 5 bases at J, leaving 14 bases unmatched. The germline CDR1 and CDR2 sequences are SGHAT and FQNNGV. This CDR3 contains 17 residues. The CDR3 region is CASRKPGTGYTRNTIYF. CDR3 DNA sequence: TGTGCCAGCAGAAAACCCGGGACAGGGTATACCCGAAACACCATATATTTT.

In this sample, this clonotype turned up a few times. This rearrangement joins TRBV20-1 to TRBJ1-1; 7 nucleotides line up with TRBD1. The germline CDR1 and CDR2 sequences are DFQATT and SNEGSKA (reference sequence). V was pared by 4 bases and J by 2 bases, with 4 bases of the junction left unmatched. The CDR3 is 13 amino acids. This CDR3 is CSAKRDSNTEAFF. The CDR3 nucleotides read TGCAGTGCTAAAAGGGACAGCAACACTGAAGCTTTCTTT.

In this sample, this clonotype turned up once. The genes are TRBV28 and TRBJ2-3, with TRBD1 matching over 8 bases. The V and J ends lost 3 bases and 4 bases, in that order; junction bases with no gene match: 9. The CDR3 is made up of 16 amino acids. CDR1 MDHEN and CDR2 SYDVKM come from the germline V gene. As DNA, the CDR3 is TGTGCCAGCAGTTTGGGGGACAGGAGGGGAGCAGATACGCAGTATTTT. Amino acids: CASSLGDRRGADTQYF.

This clonotype was observed a handful of times. The chain joins TRBV12-3 or TRBV12-4 to TRBJ1-5; D is unresolved. The CDR3 is 14 residues long. V gave up 3 bases and J gave up 5 bases, with 11 bases separating them. CDR3 DNA: TGTGCCAGCAGTTTGAATCTCCGGGATCAGCCCCAGCATTTT. This codes for CASSLNLRDQPQHF.

V is TRBV6-2 or TRBV6-3 and J is TRBJ2-3; the D gene could be TRBD1 or TRBD2 (5 bases each). Trimming stripped 3 bases from V and 3 bases from J, with 10 bases between. The CDR3 is 14 amino acids. Germline V CDR1 and CDR2: MNHEY, SVGEGT. The CDR3 DNA sequence: TGTGCCAGCAGTTATGTGGGACCTACAGATACGCAGTATTTT. This sequence encodes CASSYVGPTDTQYF.

The rearrangement joins TRBV7-2 to TRBJ2-4; the D gene could be TRBD1 or TRBD2 (5 bases each). The germline V gene encodes CDR1 SGHTA and CDR2 FQGNSA. This CDR3 spans 16 amino acids. V was trimmed by 3 bases and J by 6 bases, leaving 18 bases between them. CDR3 residues: CASSLGSGGARNIQYF. The CDR3 DNA sequence: TGTGCCAGCAGCTTGGGGAGTGGGGGTGCGCGAAACATTCAGTACTTC.

The chain recombines TRBV2 with TRBJ2-2; D not certain. The germline CDR1 and CDR2 sequences are SNHLY and FYNNEI. V dropped 10 bases and J dropped 5 bases, with 11 bases sitting between them. This CDR3 spans 12 amino acids. The DNA for the CDR3 is TGTGCCACTGGCACTGGTACCGGGGAGCTGTTTTTT. As protein: CATGTGTGELFF.

The chain links TRBV20-1 to TRBJ1-2, with D possibly being TRBD1 (6 bases). The CDR3 length is 14 residues. Germline CDR1 and CDR2: DFQATT and SNEGSKA (reference sequence). CDR3 sequence reads: CGAFGGKVGDGYTF. The CDR3 bases are TGCGGGGCTTTTGGGGGCAAGGTTGGTGATGGCTACACCTTC.

This clonotype was recorded only once. The V and J genes are TRBV4-2 and TRBJ2-3, with 9 bases lining up with TRBD2. This CDR3 spans 17 amino acids. V lost 4 bases, J lost 9 bases, and 17 bases stayed unmatched. CDR1 is LGHNA, CDR2 YNFKEQ, per germline. The CDR3 spells CASSPAAGTSRDRTQYF. The CDR3 DNA reads TGTGCCAGCAGCCCTGCTGCCGGGACTAGCCGAGATCGAACGCAGTATTTT.

The V gene is TRBV20-1, the J gene TRBJ1-6, with 8 nucleotides matching TRBD1. Germline V gives CDR1 DFQATT, CDR2 SNEGSKA (reference sequence). The J segment lost 7 bases and the V segment lost 5 bases, leaving 10 bases of the junction unmatched. This CDR3 is built from 15 residues. Written as DNA, the CDR3 is TGCAGTGCTCCGAGTCGACAGGGGCGGAATTCACCCCTCCACTTT. It is translated as CSAPSRQGRNSPLHF.

V usage is TRBV5-1 and J usage is TRBJ2-2, with D maybe TRBD2 (5 bases). The CDR3 sequence is 14 residues long. V lost 2 bases, J lost 7 bases, and 12 bases lay in between. Germline V gene lookup returns CDR1 SGHRS and CDR2 YFSETQ. The CDR3 spells CASSFLRAGGELFF. For the CDR3, the DNA is TGCGCCAGCAGCTTTTTGAGGGCAGGCGGGGAGCTGTTTTTT.

This clonotype was counted many times. This chain connects TRBV10-2 to TRBJ1-5; D might be TRBD1 (5 bases). This CDR3 is 14 amino acids long. V was clipped by 7 bases and J by 1 base, with 11 bases between them. CDR1 is WSHSY, CDR2 SAAADI, per germline. CDR3 sequence: CASTDRGSNQPQHF. DNA of the CDR3: TGCGCCAGCACCGACCGGGGCAGCAATCAGCCCCAGCATTTT.